Shown below are 11 T cell receptor beta chains from a single sample sequenced in a study of T-cell memory formation after mild COVID-19. TCRdb analysed the 5' RACE reads with MiXCR anew, one entry per CDR3 protein. Of about 210,000 distinct CDR3 sequences detected, over 9.5% appear once; the ten largest clones hold approximately 2.8%. Sequencing was carried out using PBMCs or a T cell subset sorted from them (not recorded which). These receptors all stem from a man aged 18 to 30 who had mild COVID-19 (a few samples of this study predate the infection). Cell type and time point are not known.

This clonotype was detected a few times. V usage is TRBV18 and J usage is TRBJ2-3, with D unclear. Trimming shortened V by 6 bases and J by 4 bases, and 8 bases separated the two germline ends. Germline-derived CDR1 and CDR2 are KGHSH and LQKENI. This CDR3 is built from 12 residues. CDR3 sequence reads: CASSMNPDTQYF. The DNA of the CDR3 is TGTGCCAGCTCCATGAATCCAGATACGCAGTATTTT. Drawing the rest from reference TRBV18 and TRBJ2-3, the complete variable domain is NAGVMQNPRHLVRRRGQEARLRCSPMKGHSHVYWYRQLPEEGLKFMVYLQKENIIDESGMPKERFSAEFPKEGPSILRIQQVVRGDSAAYFCASSMNPDTQYFGPGTRLTVL.

CDR3 protein: CAISASTGGEQYV. DNA of the CDR3: TGTGCCATCAGTGCCTCGACAGGGGGCGAGCAGTACGTC. The chain recombines TRBV10-3 with TRBJ2-7; 9 bases are shared with TRBD1. This CDR3 region has 13 residues. Trimming cost V 4 bases and J 6 bases; bases outside gene matches: 4. Germline CDR1 is ENHRY and CDR2 is SYGVKD.

The chain couples TRBV6-5 to TRBJ1-1; D perhaps matches TRBD1 (5 bases). This CDR3 has 15 amino acids. V shed 6 bases and J shed 5 bases, with 19 bases lying between them. Germline V gene sequence: CDR1 MNHEY, CDR2 SVGAGI. The CDR3 DNA follows: TGTGCCAGCAGAGGACCCCGGGACCCGAGGACTGAAGCTTTCTTT. It is translated as CASRGPRDPRTEAFF.

In regard to this clonotype: This may be a read error: a much more frequent sequence differs by one nucleotide. The chain recombines TRBV12-3 or TRBV12-4 with TRBJ2-2, with TRBD2 matching over 9 bases. This CDR3 has 17 residues. The CDR3 region is CASSFSSGVPNIGELFF. CDR3 in DNA: TGTGCCAGCAGTTTCTCTAGCGGGGTACCGAACATCGGGGAGCTGTTTTTT.

The chain uses TRBV7-2 and TRBJ1-1; tentatively, D is TRBD1 (6 bases). The CDR3 runs 13 residues. V lost 5 bases and J lost 7, with 14 bases in between. Per germline, CDR1 SGHTA and CDR2 FQGNSA. CDR3 sequence: CASSDGGVLEAFF. The CDR3 DNA reads as TGTGCCAGCAGCGACGGGGGCGTCCTTGAAGCTTTCTTT.

This clonotype turned up a few times. This sequence joins TRBV2 and TRBJ2-7, with D tentatively TRBD2 (5 bases). Looked up from germline, CDR1 is SNHLY and CDR2 is FYNNEI. V lost 1 base, J lost 6 bases, and 10 bases lay in between. This CDR3 has 13 amino acids. As DNA, the CDR3 is TGTGCCAGCAGTGAAGGCGCCGCGGGCGAGCAGTACTTC. This encodes CASSEGAAGEQYF. The variable domain in full, completed from reference TRBV2 and TRBJ2-7, reads EPEVTQTPSHQVTQMGQEVILRCVPISNHLYFYWYRQILGQKVEFLVSFYNNEISEKSEIFDDQFSVERPDGSNFTLKIRSTKLEDSAMYFCASSEGAAGEQYFGPGTRLTVT.

This chain connects TRBV6-2 or TRBV6-3 to TRBJ1-6; tentatively, D is TRBD1 (5 bases). The CDR3 spans 15 residues. Germline V gives CDR1 MNHEY, CDR2 SVGEGT. Trimming took 7 bases from V and 9 from J, leaving 19 bases between them. The CDR3 protein is CASTKGTPWRSPLHF. As DNA, the CDR3 is TGTGCCAGCACCAAGGGGACTCCCTGGCGTTCACCCCTCCACTTT.

This clonotype was detected only a few times. The chain carries TRBV9 and TRBJ2-3, with 10 bases identical to TRBD2. Per germline, CDR1 SGDLS and CDR2 YYNGEE. The CDR3 is 16 residues long. J lost 3 bases, V lost 3 bases, and 7 bases had no gene match. The CDR3 DNA is TGTGCCAGCAGCGATCCCTCTAGCGGGGGAACAGATACGCAGTATTTT. Its translation is CASSDPSSGGTDTQYF.

The sample holds a few counts of this clonotype. V and J are TRBV13 and TRBJ2-5; 8 positions agree with TRBD2. Germline CDR1 is PRHDT and CDR2 is FYEKMQ (reference sequence). CDR3 length: 16 amino acids. With 3 bases clipped from V and 5 bases from J, the junction kept 11 bases outside the gene matches. The DNA for the CDR3 is TGTGCCAGCAGCTTTTCCAGCGGGGGACAAGGGGAGACCCAGTACTTC. It encodes CASSFSSGGQGETQYF. Filled out from reference TRBV13 and TRBJ2-5, the complete variable domain reads AAGVIQSPRHLIKEKRETATLKCYPIPRHDTVYWYQQGPGQDPQFLISFYEKMQSDKGSIPDRFSAQQFSDYHSELNMSSLELGDSALYFCASSFSSGGQGETQYFGPGTRLLVL.

This clonotype was observed a few times. This chain connects TRBV2 to TRBJ1-1; D is unclear. Trimming removed 8 bases from V and 0 bases from J, with 10 bases in between. Germline lookup yields CDR1 SNHLY and CDR2 FYNNEI. The CDR3 is made up of 13 amino acids. CDR3 sequence (DNA): TGTGCCAGCGGGCCACACATGAACACTGAAGCTTTCTTT. Translating it yields CASGPHMNTEAFF. The full variable domain, with the rest looked up from reference TRBV2 and TRBJ1-1, is EPEVTQTPSHQVTQMGQEVILRCVPISNHLYFYWYRQILGQKVEFLVSFYNNEISEKSEIFDDQFSVERPDGSNFTLKIRSTKLEDSAMYFCASGPHMNTEAFFGQGTRLTVV.

There are many counts of this clonotype. This chain links TRBV7-2 with TRBJ2-4, with TRBD2 as a possible D gene (7 bases). V was shortened by 3 bases and J by 9 bases, with 15 bases between the two germline ends. The CDR3 is made up of 14 amino acids. Germline CDR1 and CDR2: SGHTA and FQGNSA. The CDR3 coding sequence is TGTGCCAGCAGCTTTAGGGGGGGGAATGGCATTCAGTACTTC. It specifies CASSFRGGNGIQYF.